The sequence of this TCR beta chain was determined in a study of cytomegalovirus exposure and HLA in healthy donors. Study-wide points: Clonal expansion was found to be greater in HLA-associated TCR beta chains than in equally common others in a later analysis. There were some public TCRs occurring in many donors, but most TCR sequences were rare.

A word on this clone: Its matching antigen is unknown.

The CDR3 spans 13 residues. CDR1 and CDR2 (germline): SGHNT, YENEEA. Trimming stripped 2 bases from V and 3 bases from J, with 5 bases between. Both 60 Vbeta primers and 13 Jbeta primers went into the PCR. Profiled with immunoSEQ multiplex PCR; TCRdb holds only in-frame clones, not every one. Of roughly 160,000 clones listed, about 72% are singletons. The clonotype comes from a girl aged 5-17 years in good health and CMV-seronegative. The specimen sequenced was PBMCs. V gene TRBV11-3 combines with J gene TRBJ2-1; weak D call: TRBD2 (5 bases). CDR3 loop: CASSLRGYNEQFF. The CDR3 region has the DNA TGTGCCAGCAGCTTACGGGGCTACAATGAGCAGTTCTTC.